One sample yielded the 16 T cell receptor beta chains listed below, sequenced in a study of regulatory T cells in long-lasting Graves disease. Construction of TCR beta libraries relied on iRepertoire HTBI primers and on Arm-PCR targeting CDR3 regions. TCRdb processed the multiplex PCR reads anew with MiXCR; each CDR3 protein has one entry. The table shows about 420,000 distinct CDR3 sequences, with roughly 15% occurring only once. Described time point: newly diagnosed GD, antithyroid drugs for less than 3 months. TCR sequences were obtained from RNA taken from PBMCs. These data were also filed under a second study, of T cells in Graves' hyperthyroidism and ophthalmopathy.

Sample: peripheral blood mononuclear cells (PBMCs), taken at new diagnosis, from a patient treated with antithyroid drugs. The receptors were gathered from a woman aged 18-29 years with Graves disease.

The chain is built from TRBV18 and TRBJ2-1, with D unclear. V was pared by 2 bases and J by 8 bases, with 16 bases between. Germline V gene sequence: CDR1 KGHSH, CDR2 LQKENI. The CDR3 sequence is 15 residues long. CDR3 nucleotide sequence: TGTGCCAGCTCACCAAAGCACGACCCGCGTGATGAGCAGTTCTTC. Protein: CASSPKHDPRDEQFF.

This sequence joins TRBV7-2 and TRBJ1-5; 11 bases map to TRBD1. The CDR3 is 16 amino acids. Looked up from germline, CDR1 is SGHTA and CDR2 is FQGNSA. The ends lost 5 bases at V and 8 bases at J; junction bases unmatched: 11. The CDR3 sequence: CASSPGTGGAIKPQHF. The CDR3 DNA is TGTGCCAGCAGCCCCGGGACAGGGGGGGCTATCAAGCCCCAGCATTTT.

The table lists this clonotype with a few counts. The chain combines TRBV11-2 with TRBJ2-5, with D possibly being TRBD1 (6 bases). The CDR3 sequence is 11 residues long. V was trimmed by 8 bases and J by 5 bases, leaving 9 bases between them. Germline V gene lookup returns CDR1 SGHAT and CDR2 FQNNGV. The CDR3 protein is CASLQGETQYF. The CDR3 DNA reads as TGTGCCAGCCTGCAGGGGGAGACCCAGTACTTC.

The V gene is TRBV20-1, the J gene TRBJ1-1; 8 bases are shared with TRBD1. The ends lost 7 bases at V and 1 base at J; junction bases unmatched: 2. This CDR3 contains 12 residues. Germline lookup yields CDR1 DFQATT and CDR2 SNEGSKA (reference sequence). The CDR3 nucleotides read TGCAGTGTCGGACAGGGGAACACTGAAGCTTTCTTT. Amino acids: CSVGQGNTEAFF.

This clonotype was found many times. The DNA of the CDR3 is TGTGCCAGCAGCCTGGACACTAACTACGAGCAGTACTTC. It codes for CASSLDTNYEQYF. The chain carries TRBV9 and TRBJ2-7, with TRBD1 as a possible D gene (5 bases). The germline gives CDR1 SGDLS, CDR2 YYNGEE. The CDR3 loop spans 13 amino acids. V was clipped by 4 bases and J by 3 bases, with 11 bases between them.

This clonotype has a handful of counts. The J gene is TRBJ2-5, the V gene TRBV15; 7 nucleotides align to TRBD1. The CDR3 extends over 15 amino acids. In germline, CDR1 is LNHNV, CDR2 YYDKDF (reference sequence). J lost 4 bases, V lost 2 bases, and 7 bases had no gene match. CDR3 sequence reads: CATSRTDRATETQYF. The CDR3 region has the DNA TGTGCCACCAGCAGAACCGACAGGGCTACAGAGACCCAGTACTTC.

Remarks on this clonotype: Only one base separates this from a far larger clonotype, so it likely reflects a read error. V is TRBV6-2 or TRBV6-3 and J is TRBJ2-3; no clear D gene. Germline lookup yields CDR1 MNHEY and CDR2 SVGEGT. This CDR3 is 13 amino acids long. The CDR3 region is CATSDASPDTQYF. CDR3 DNA sequence: TGTGCCACCAGTGATGCCTCCCCCGATACGCAGTATTTT.

The chain has TRBV6-5 and TRBJ2-5, with 10 bases that match TRBD1. With V trimmed by 3 bases and J by 4 bases, 5 bases remained unmatched. The CDR3 contains 15 residues. Per germline, CDR1 MNHEY and CDR2 SVGAGI. The CDR3 coding sequence is TGTGCCAGCAGTTATCTGGGACAGGGGATAGAGACCCAGTACTTC. Its protein is CASSYLGQGIETQYF.

For this clonotype: A far larger clone is off by one base, so a read error is likely. The V gene is TRBV2, the J gene TRBJ2-7, with 7 positions matching TRBD1. The CDR3 sequence is 15 residues long. Trimming cost V 5 bases and J 7 bases; bases outside gene matches: 14. From germline, CDR1 is SNHLY and CDR2 FYNNEI. This chain's CDR3 is CASSNQGVSYNEQYF. Here the CDR3 DNA reads TGTGCCAGCAGTAATCAGGGGGTCTCCTACAATGAGCAGTACTTC. Filled out from reference TRBV2 and TRBJ2-7, the complete variable domain reads EPEVTQTPSHQVTQMGQEVILRCVPISNHLYFYWYRQILGQKVEFLVSFYNNEISEKSEIFDDQFSVERPDGSNFTLKIRSTKLEDSAMYFCASSNQGVSYNEQYFGPGTRLTVT.

This clonotype was seen a handful of times. V is TRBV6-1 and J is TRBJ1-1; D unclear. This CDR3 region has 13 residues. V gave up 7 bases and J gave up 5 bases, with 14 bases separating them. The germline gives CDR1 MNHNS, CDR2 SASEGT. The CDR3 DNA reads as TGTGCCAGCAATCTGGATCCGGGGACTGAAGCTTTCTTT. This translates into CASNLDPGTEAFF.

The sample holds many counts of this clonotype. The rearrangement joins TRBV6-4 to TRBJ1-1, with D possibly being TRBD1 (5 bases). Germline V CDR1 and CDR2: MRHNA, SNTAGT. With 6 bases removed from V and 1 base from J, the gap between germline ends came to 9 bases. This CDR3 comprises 13 residues. This CDR3 reads CASRSRANTEAFF. Here the CDR3 DNA reads TGTGCCAGCAGAAGCAGGGCGAACACTGAAGCTTTCTTT.

V is TRBV7-8 and J is TRBJ2-7; 15 nucleotides align to TRBD2. V lost 5 bases and J lost 4; bases outside the gene matches: 12. Germline assignment: CDR1 SGHVS and CDR2 FQNEAQ. The CDR3 loop spans 18 amino acids. The CDR3 region is CASSRRTSGRAGPYEQYF. The CDR3 coding sequence is TGTGCCAGCAGCCGCCGGACTAGCGGGAGGGCCGGGCCGTACGAGCAGTACTTC.

The chain uses TRBV7-9 and TRBJ2-4, with TRBD2 matching 8 bases. From germline, CDR1 is SEHNR and CDR2 FQNEAQ (reference sequence). The V segment lost 4 bases and the J segment 8 bases; nucleotides outside the gene matches: 7. This CDR3 has 14 residues. The CDR3 is CASSYDTGGDIQYF. CDR3 coding DNA: TGTGCCAGCAGCTACGACACGGGAGGGGACATTCAGTACTTC.

This clonotype is a singleton in its sample. The J gene is TRBJ2-2, the V gene TRBV5-1; D possibly uses TRBD1 or TRBD2 (5 bases each). Trimming removed 4 bases from V and 4 bases from J, with 14 bases in between. The CDR3 has 15 amino acids. The germline CDR1 and CDR2 sequences are SGHRS and YFSETQ. This CDR3 reads CASSPPEGPTGELFF. CDR3 bases: TGCGCCAGCAGCCCCCCAGAGGGGCCCACCGGGGAGCTGTTTTTT.

This clonotype was detected many times. The chain carries TRBV29-1 and TRBJ2-5; the D call may be TRBD1 or TRBD2 (5 bases each). Germline-derived CDR1 and CDR2 are SQVTM and ANQGSEA. Trimming took off 2 bases at V and 3 bases at J, with 10 bases between the two ends. This CDR3 contains 13 residues. The CDR3 here is CSVEKVGEETQYF. In DNA, the CDR3 is TGCAGCGTTGAAAAGGTGGGGGAAGAGACCCAGTACTTC.

The table lists this clonotype with a few counts. The chain links TRBV12-3 or TRBV12-4 to TRBJ2-3; D assignment may be TRBD1 or TRBD2 (5 bases each). This CDR3 has 13 residues. Between the trimmed V and J ends, which lost 1 base and 7 bases, there was a span of 9 bases. CDR3 region: CASSLGGRNTQYF. The CDR3 DNA follows: TGTGCCAGCAGTTTAGGGGGACGAAATACGCAGTATTTT.